Listed below are T cell receptor beta chains from one sample, sequenced in a study of T cells in Graves' hyperthyroidism and ophthalmopathy. TCRdb called the multiplex PCR reads again in MiXCR, with one record for every CDR3 protein. The sample records over 650,000 distinct CDR3 sequences, 45% being singletons. Sequencing used peripheral blood or thyroid tissue (not recorded which). These receptors originate from an adult man with Graves' disease, either hyperthyroidism or ophthalmopathy (not recorded which). Both conserved end residues are part of each CDR3. The order of the fields is D gene, CDR3 length, clone size, J gene, V gene, CDR3 protein, CDR3 DNA. A D gene is named only where the DNA matches it firmly. The size entry is marked missing in some rows and otherwise reads once, few, many or a size class.

>NA|14|many|TRBJ1-2|TRBV10-3
CAISETGTHYGYTF
TGTGCCATCAGTGAAACAGGGACCCACTATGGCTACACCTTC
>NA|11|many|TRBJ2-7|TRBV6-6
CASSYGDEQYF
TGTGCCAGCAGTTACGGGGACGAGCAGTACTTC
>NA|13|NA|TRBJ1-5|TRBV20-1
CSALQGPNQPQHF
TGCAGTGCATTACAGGGTCCCAATCAGCCCCAGCATTTT
>TRBD1|15|NA|TRBJ1-3|TRBV7-4
CASSFEGGGGNTIYF
TGTGCCAGCAGCTTTGAGGGAGGGGGCGGAAACACCATATATTTT
>NA|14|once|TRBJ1-2|TRBV2
CASQGTGTEAGYTF
TGTGCCAGTCAGGGGACCGGCACTGAGGCTGGCTACACCTTC
>NA|15|NA|TRBJ1-1|TRBV6-5
CASSYGPELNTEAFF
TGTGCCAGCAGTTACGGGCCAGAACTCAACACTGAAGCTTTCTTT
>NA|14|many|TRBJ2-5|TRBV7-8
CASRIGLAGETQYF
TGTGCCAGCAGGATAGGACTGGCGGGAGAGACCCAGTACTTC
>NA|12|few|TRBJ2-7|TRBV30
CAWSKSSYEQYF
TGTGCCTGGAGTAAGTCATCCTACGAGCAGTACTTC
>TRBD1|12|NA|TRBJ1-4|TRBV15
CATSRTGGVLFF
TGTGCCACCAGCAGGACAGGGGGCGTACTGTTTTTT
>NA|16|NA|TRBJ1-1|TRBV20-1
CSARAGSGPRGTEAFF
TGCAGTGCTAGAGCGGGATCCGGGCCCCGCGGGACTGAAGCTTTCTTT
>NA|14|few|TRBJ1-1|TRBV10-3
CASILDSGLTEAFF
TGTGCCAGCATCCTAGACAGCGGACTCACTGAAGCTTTCTTT
>TRBD2|14|once|TRBJ2-7|TRBV10-3
CAIRLAGGHYEQYF
TGTGCCATCAGATTAGCGGGGGGACACTACGAGCAGTACTTC
>NA|17|NA|TRBJ2-5|TRBV10-3
CAISESVGLGYQETQYF
TGTGCCATCAGTGAGTCGGTCGGATTAGGCTACCAAGAGACCCAGTACTTC
>NA|16|NA|TRBJ2-7|TRBV15
CATSRGGAGGIYEQYF
TGTGCCACCAGCAGAGGCGGGGCAGGGGGTATCTACGAGCAGTACTTC
>NA|12|NA|TRBJ1-4|TRBV2
CASWDVESKLFF
TGTGCCAGCTGGGACGTCGAATCAAAACTGTTTTTT
>TRBD2|12|NA|TRBJ2-7|TRBV7-2
CASSHSGRWQYF
TGTGCCAGCAGCCATAGCGGGAGGTGGCAGTACTTC
>NA|14|many|TRBJ1-3|TRBV6-5
CASSYMGSGNTIYF
TGTGCCAGCAGTTACATGGGCTCTGGAAACACCATATATTTT
>NA|13|many|TRBJ1-3|TRBV7-2
CASSSRTGNTIYF
TGTGCCAGCAGCTCGCGTACCGGAAACACCATATATTTT
>TRBD1|13|many|TRBJ2-7|TRBV7-2
CASRPNRGYEQYF
TGTGCCAGCAGGCCGAACAGGGGCTACGAGCAGTACTTC
>NA|14|NA|TRBJ2-7|TRBV27
CASSYRQFSYEQYF
TGTGCCAGCAGTTACCGACAGTTCTCCTACGAGCAGTACTTC
>NA|15|NA|TRBJ2-7|TRBV7-2
CASSQDPRDNYEQYF
TGTGCCAGCAGCCAAGATCCCCGGGACAACTACGAGCAGTACTTC
>NA|13|NA|TRBJ2-5|TRBV25-1
CAAPLAHEETQYF
TGTGCCGCCCCTCTAGCGCACGAAGAGACCCAGTACTTC
>NA|14|NA|TRBJ2-2|TRBV15
CATSLDRNTGKLFF
TGTGCCACCAGCCTAGACAGGAACACCGGGAAGCTGTTTTTT
>NA|12|many|TRBJ2-7|TRBV7-9
CASSLRGGEQYF
TGTGCCAGCAGCTTAAGGGGAGGCGAGCAGTACTTC
>NA|14|many|TRBJ1-2|TRBV5-8
CASSLSQVTYGYTF
TGTGCCAGCAGCTTGTCGCAGGTGACCTATGGCTACACCTTC
>TRBD1|17|few|TRBJ1-1|TRBV19
CASSYRWDRRLGTEAFF
TGTGCCAGCAGTTACAGATGGGACAGGAGGTTGGGCACTGAAGCTTTCTTT
>NA|12|few|TRBJ1-3|TRBV29-1
CSVAQGGNTIYF
TGCAGCGTTGCCCAGGGGGGAAACACCATATATTTT
>NA|13|many|TRBJ2-7|TRBV19
CATAGTAGYEQYF
TGTGCCACCGCCGGGACCGCAGGCTACGAGCAGTACTTC
>NA|13|NA|TRBJ1-1|TRBV29-1
CSLGFGRTTEAFF
TGCAGTTTAGGGTTCGGCCGAACGACTGAAGCTTTCTTT
>TRBD1|15|NA|TRBJ1-1|TRBV5-1
CASRQGGRRNTEAFF
TGCGCCAGCCGACAGGGAGGCAGACGGAACACTGAAGCTTTCTTT
>NA|13|many|TRBJ1-5|TRBV24-1
CATSDTGNQPQHF
TGTGCCACCAGTGATACGGGGAATCAGCCCCAGCATTTT
>NA|12|many|TRBJ1-2|TRBV29-1
CSVDPHGYGYTF
TGCAGCGTTGACCCCCATGGCTATGGCTACACCTTC
>TRBD1|15|few|TRBJ1-2|TRBV12-3/TRBV12-4
CASSLGQAGSTGYTF
TGTGCCAGCAGTTTGGGACAGGCGGGGAGCACGGGCTACACCTTC
>NA|15|few|TRBJ1-2|TRBV20-1
CSARDGRTASYGYTF
TGCAGTGCTAGAGATGGCCGGACAGCATCCTATGGCTACACCTTC
>NA|17|NA|TRBJ2-5|TRBV7-9
CASSRHKGLPPGGTQYF
TGTGCCAGCAGCCGCCACAAGGGACTCCCCCCGGGCGGGACCCAGTACTTC
>NA|15|NA|TRBJ1-4|TRBV20-1
CSASPWTQTNEKLFF
TGCAGTGCTAGCCCCTGGACCCAAACTAATGAAAAACTGTTTTTT
>TRBD1|15|few|TRBJ1-2|TRBV5-8
CASSQDRGGYYGYTF
TGTGCCAGCAGCCAAGACAGGGGCGGGTACTATGGCTACACCTTC
>NA|15|NA|TRBJ1-2|TRBV13
CAQQGARPDGYGYTF
TGTGCCCAACAGGGAGCCCGGCCCGATGGGTATGGCTACACCTTC
>TRBD1|15|many|TRBJ1-2|TRBV29-1
CSVEDRGRGGYGYTF
TGCAGCGTTGAAGATCGCGGCAGGGGGGGGTACGGCTACACCTTC
>TRBD1|12|once|TRBJ1-1|TRBV9
CASSGGDSEAFF
TGTGCCAGCAGCGGCGGGGACAGTGAAGCTTTCTTT
>TRBD1|14|few|TRBJ1-4|TRBV5-6
CASSQTGNNEKLFF
TGTGCCAGCAGCCAGACAGGGAATAATGAAAAACTGTTTTTT
>NA|14|few|TRBJ1-1|TRBV20-1
CSAQRGTPNTEAFF
TGCAGTGCACAGCGCGGGACACCGAACACTGAAGCTTTCTTT
>TRBD1|13|NA|TRBJ2-7|TRBV29-1
CRTSGTGNYEQYF
TGCAGAACCTCCGGGACAGGGAACTACGAGCAGTACTTC
>TRBD1|13|NA|TRBJ1-2|TRBV6-5
CASSYTGEYGYTF
TGTGCCAGCAGTTACACAGGGGAATATGGCTACACCTTC
>NA|12|many|TRBJ1-3|TRBV29-1
CSVGQDADTIYF
TGCAGCGTCGGGCAGGATGCGGACACCATATATTTT
>NA|15|NA|TRBJ1-1|TRBV5-1
CANSLRGEVNTEAFF
TGCGCCAACAGCTTGCGGGGGGAGGTGAACACTGAAGCTTTCTTT
>TRBD1|14|few|TRBJ2-5|TRBV20-1
CSAETRQGEETQYF
TGCAGTGCTGAGACAAGACAGGGGGAAGAGACCCAGTACTTC
>NA|14|few|TRBJ1-6|TRBV6-1
CASRPGPYNSPLHF
TGTGCCAGCAGGCCAGGACCGTATAATTCACCCCTCCACTTT
>NA|14|many|TRBJ1-1|TRBV2
CASRRVGGNTEAFF
TGTGCCAGCAGGAGGGTGGGGGGAAACACTGAAGCTTTCTTT